This passage covers 8 T cell receptor beta chains from one sample sequenced in a study of cytomegalovirus exposure and HLA in healthy donors. The primer mix had 60 Vbeta and 13 Jbeta primers. Data came from immunoSEQ multiplex PCR; TCRdb stores just in-frame clones and leaves some out. The data hold approximately 130,000 clones, with roughly 80% observed a single time. What was sequenced was PBMCs. These TCRs come from a girl aged 2 to 10 in good health and CMV-seronegative.

The CDR3: CASSNSGLANTGELFF. The CDR3 nucleotides are TGTGCCAGTAGTAATAGCGGGCTCGCGAACACCGGGGAGCTGTTTTTT. This chain uses TRBV19 with TRBJ2-2, with 7 bases lining up with TRBD2. CDR1 and CDR2 (germline): LNHDA, SQIVND (reference sequence). V shed 4 bases, J shed 0 bases, and the junction held 5 bases outside the gene matches. CDR3 length: 16 amino acids.

Here the CDR3 DNA reads TGTGCCAGCAGCCCGGAGGACGGGGGTGACACTGAAGCTTTCTTT. Translated: CASSPEDGGDTEAFF. This chain joins TRBV7-8 and TRBJ1-1; tentatively, D is TRBD1 (5 bases). Germline V gene lookup returns CDR1 SGHVS and CDR2 FQNEAQ. This CDR3 has 15 amino acids. V lost 5 bases to trimming and J lost 3 bases, with 16 bases between them.

The chain uses TRBV27 and TRBJ2-3; D not resolved. Germline loops: CDR1 MNHEY, CDR2 SMNVEV (reference sequence). The length of the CDR3 is 16 residues. The ends were cut back, 0 bases at V and 0 bases at J, with 10 bases in the middle. Here the CDR3 DNA reads TGTGCCAGCAGTTTATCTACAGATTCTAGCACAGATACGCAGTATTTT. It codes for CASSLSTDSSTDTQYF.

V gene TRBV28 combines with J gene TRBJ2-7, with TRBD2 matching over 12 bases. This CDR3 contains 15 residues. CDR1 is MDHEN and CDR2 is SYDVKM in the germline V gene. V shed 5 bases, J shed 6 bases, and the junction held 8 bases outside the gene matches. The CDR3 loop is CASSPPRLAGAEQYF. The DNA of the CDR3 is TGTGCCAGCAGTCCCCCCCGACTAGCGGGAGCCGAGCAGTACTTC.

This chain uses TRBV1 with TRBJ2-5; TRBD2 was called by the table and not checked on the DNA. TRBV1 is shown as a pseudogene. The CDR3 is 17 amino acids. CDR3 region: CTSSKYPEPDEEETQYF. CDR3 DNA sequence: TGCACCAGCTCGAAGTACCCGGAACCTGACGAGGAAGAGACCCAGTACTTC.

The genes are TRBV27 and TRBJ1-2; D may be TRBD1 (6 bases). The CDR3 extends over 11 amino acids. V dropped 6 bases and J dropped 8 bases, with 10 bases sitting between them. CDR1 is MNHEY, CDR2 SMNVEV, per germline (reference sequence). Here the CDR3 reads CASRGGEGYTF. DNA for the CDR3: TGTGCCAGCAGAGGGGGTGAAGGCTACACCTTC.

This clone was picked up one time. The chain has TRBV12-5 and TRBJ2-5; 7 nucleotides align to TRBD2. Germline lookup yields CDR1 LGHNT and CDR2 FRNRAP. V shed 6 bases and J 5 bases; nucleotides not matched to a gene: 9. CDR3 size: 14 residues. The CDR3 region is CASGHPREGETQYF. The CDR3 DNA reads as TGTGCTAGTGGACACCCCAGGGAGGGGGAGACCCAGTACTTC.

The chain recombines TRBV15 with TRBJ2-5, with D perhaps matching TRBD1 (6 bases). This CDR3 region has 15 residues. Germline V gives CDR1 LNHNV, CDR2 YYDKDF (reference sequence). V was clipped by 0 bases and J by 2 bases, with 10 bases between them. The CDR3 loop is CATSREEQGQETQYF. The CDR3 region has the DNA TGTGCCACCAGCAGAGAAGAGCAGGGGCAAGAGACCCAGTACTTC.